This TCR beta chain was profiled in a study of OX40 agonist ivuxolimab in advanced cancers. Germline CDR1 is MNHEY and CDR2 is SVGAGI. This CDR3 is 14 amino acids long. After removal of 5 bases from V and 6 bases from J, the junction contained 10 bases not matched to a gene. This table comes from immunoSEQ multiplex PCR, and its TCRdb copy is limited to in-frame clones, with some not included. The sample includes roughly 64,000 clones, more than 80% seen only once; the top ten take roughly 2.3%. The chain couples TRBV6-5 to TRBJ2-7; 7 bases agree with TRBD2. Sequences were derived from CD4+ or CD8+ T cells sorted from blood, sampled in a trial of the OX40 agonist ivuxolimab. This clonotype was obtained from an adult with an advanced solid tumor such as melanoma, head and neck, liver or kidney cancer. Here the CDR3 DNA reads TGTGCCAGCAGTGTGAGTGCGGGGGTCCGCGAGCAGTACTTC. This encodes CASSVSAGVREQYF.